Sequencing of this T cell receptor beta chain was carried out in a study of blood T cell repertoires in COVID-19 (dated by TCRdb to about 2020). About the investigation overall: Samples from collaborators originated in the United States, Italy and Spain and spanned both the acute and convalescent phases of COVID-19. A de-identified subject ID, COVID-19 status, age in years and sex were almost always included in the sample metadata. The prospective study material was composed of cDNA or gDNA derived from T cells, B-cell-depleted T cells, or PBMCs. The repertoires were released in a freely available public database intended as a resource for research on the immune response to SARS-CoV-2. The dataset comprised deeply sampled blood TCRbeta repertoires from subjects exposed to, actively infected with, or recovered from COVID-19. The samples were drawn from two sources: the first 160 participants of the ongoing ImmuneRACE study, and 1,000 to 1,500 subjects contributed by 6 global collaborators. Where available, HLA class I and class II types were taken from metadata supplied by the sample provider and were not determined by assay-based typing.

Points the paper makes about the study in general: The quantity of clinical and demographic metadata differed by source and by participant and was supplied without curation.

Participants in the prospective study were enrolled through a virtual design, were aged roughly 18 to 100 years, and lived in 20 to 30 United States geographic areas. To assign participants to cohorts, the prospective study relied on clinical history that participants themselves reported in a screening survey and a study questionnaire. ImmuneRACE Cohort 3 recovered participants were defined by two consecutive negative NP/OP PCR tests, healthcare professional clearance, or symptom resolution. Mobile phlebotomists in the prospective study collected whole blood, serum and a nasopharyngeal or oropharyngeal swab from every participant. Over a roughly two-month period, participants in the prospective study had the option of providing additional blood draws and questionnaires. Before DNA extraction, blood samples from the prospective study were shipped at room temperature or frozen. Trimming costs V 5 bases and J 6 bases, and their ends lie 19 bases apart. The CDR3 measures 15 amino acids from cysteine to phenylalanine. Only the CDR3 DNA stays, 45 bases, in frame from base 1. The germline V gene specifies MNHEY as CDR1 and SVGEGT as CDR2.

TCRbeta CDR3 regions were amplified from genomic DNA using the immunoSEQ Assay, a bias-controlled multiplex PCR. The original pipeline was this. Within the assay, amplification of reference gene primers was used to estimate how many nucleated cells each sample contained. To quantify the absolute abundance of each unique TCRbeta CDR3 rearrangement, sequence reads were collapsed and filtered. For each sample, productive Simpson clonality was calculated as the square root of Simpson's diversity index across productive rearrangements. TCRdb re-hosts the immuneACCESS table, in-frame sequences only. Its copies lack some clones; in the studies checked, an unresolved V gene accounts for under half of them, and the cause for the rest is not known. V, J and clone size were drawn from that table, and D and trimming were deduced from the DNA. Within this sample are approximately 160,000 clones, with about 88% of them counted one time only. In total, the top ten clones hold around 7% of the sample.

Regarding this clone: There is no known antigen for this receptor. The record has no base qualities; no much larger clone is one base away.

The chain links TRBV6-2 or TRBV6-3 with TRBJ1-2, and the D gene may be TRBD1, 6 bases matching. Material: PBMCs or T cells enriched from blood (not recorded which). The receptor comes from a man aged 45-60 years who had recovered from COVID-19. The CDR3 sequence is CASSPPTGQWDGYTF. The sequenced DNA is TGTGCCAGCAGTCCACCTACAGGACAGTGGGATGGCTACACCTTC.